This TCR beta chain was sequenced during a study of identical twins. TCRdb used MiXCR to reprocess the 5' RACE reads, holding one entry per CDR3 protein. In the table there are some 500,000 distinct CDR3 sequences, less than 25% of which are singletons. Another study also made use of these data, one on T cells expressing NK-cell markers. From that second work: Several experiments confined sorting to alpha-beta TCR T cells with an anti-gamma-delta TCR antibody. In several donors, these clonotypes also led the CD3+CD56-NKG2C+ fraction.

This receptor was obtained from a woman between 18 and 29 years old in good health. The specimen sequenced was CD4+ T cells sorted from blood.

The chain's CDR3 is CSASEGLMNTEAFF. CDR3 DNA sequence: TGCAGCGCCTCAGAAGGGCTTATGAACACTGAAGCTTTCTTT. The V call is TRBV29-1, the J call TRBJ1-1; D not resolved. V lost 7 bases, J lost 0 bases, and 15 bases lay in between. Germline loops: CDR1 SQVTM, CDR2 ANQGSEA. The CDR3 length is 14 residues.